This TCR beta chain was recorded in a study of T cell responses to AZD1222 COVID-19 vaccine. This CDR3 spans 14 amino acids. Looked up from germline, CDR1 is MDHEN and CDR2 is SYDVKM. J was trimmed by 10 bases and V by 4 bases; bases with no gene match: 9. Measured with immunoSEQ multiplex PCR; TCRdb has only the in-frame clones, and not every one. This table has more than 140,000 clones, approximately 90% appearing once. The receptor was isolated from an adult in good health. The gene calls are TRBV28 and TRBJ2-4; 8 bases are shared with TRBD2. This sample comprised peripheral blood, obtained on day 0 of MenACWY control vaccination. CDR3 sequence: CASSSGGAHSIQYF. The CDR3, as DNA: TGTGCCAGCAGTTCGGGAGGGGCGCATAGTATTCAGTACTTC.